This T cell receptor beta chain originates from a study of blood T cell repertoires in COVID-19. Turning to the study itself: Samples representing acute and convalescent COVID-19 were sourced from the United States, Italy and Spain. PBMCs, B-cell-depleted T cells, or T cells were the source of the cDNA or gDNA that made up the material.

Original handling: From reference gene primer amplification, estimates of nucleated cell counts were derived. Here immunoSEQ multiplex PCR was the method, and the copy in TCRdb shows in-frame clones only, minus some. For V, J and clone size, that table is used; D and trimming come from the DNA. This sample has 410,000 or so clones, with 75% to 90% found just once. CDR3 length: 15 residues. The germline V gene has CDR1 SSHAT and CDR2 FNYEAQ (reference sequence). On this clone itself: A junction boundary mismatches the germline segment, possibly from a read error.

Seattle patients were enrolled during active infection and followed longitudinally. The J gene is TRBJ1-5, the V gene TRBV7-7; D gene uncertain. The clonotype comes from a woman aged 40 to 50 with COVID-19, enrolled during active disease. Material: peripheral blood. CDR3 bases: TGTGCTAGCAGCTTTCTCCCGGGAAGCAATCAGCCCCAGCATTTT. As protein: CASSFLPGSNQPQHF.